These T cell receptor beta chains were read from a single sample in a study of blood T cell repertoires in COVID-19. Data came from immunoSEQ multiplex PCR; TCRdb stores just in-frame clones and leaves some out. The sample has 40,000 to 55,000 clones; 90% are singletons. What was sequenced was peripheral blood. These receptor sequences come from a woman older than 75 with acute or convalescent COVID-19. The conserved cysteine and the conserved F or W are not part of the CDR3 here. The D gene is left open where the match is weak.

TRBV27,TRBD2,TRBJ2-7,ASSLMLAGGPTFGQY
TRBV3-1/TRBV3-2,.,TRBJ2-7,ASSQDPISSYEQY
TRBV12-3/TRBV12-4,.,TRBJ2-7,ASSFGEYEQY
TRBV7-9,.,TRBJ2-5,ASSLQLVGETQY
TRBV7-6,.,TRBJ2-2,ASSLDGGQNTGELF
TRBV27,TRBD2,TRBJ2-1,ASSTPTSGIYNEQF
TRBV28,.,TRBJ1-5,ATRNQGVGRPQH
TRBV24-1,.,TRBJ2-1,ATSDLRGWEF
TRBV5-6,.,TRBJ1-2,ASSLGDDRGYT
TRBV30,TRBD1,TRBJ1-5,AWGDRAGQPQH
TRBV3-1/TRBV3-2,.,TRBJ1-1,ASSESTGLGTEAF
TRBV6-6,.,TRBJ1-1,ASSLRASGAEAF
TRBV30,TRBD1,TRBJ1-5,AWSQRTGGQPQH
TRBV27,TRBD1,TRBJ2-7,ASSSADRVKDEQY
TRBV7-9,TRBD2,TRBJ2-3,ASSLGASGATDTQY
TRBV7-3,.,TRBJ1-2,ASSPDSNYGYT
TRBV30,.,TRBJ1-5,AWSASPRQPQH
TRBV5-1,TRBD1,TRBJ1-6,ASSLGQGVGNSPLH
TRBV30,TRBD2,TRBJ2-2,AWASGINTGELF
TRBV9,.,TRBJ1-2,ASSVGTGELYGYT
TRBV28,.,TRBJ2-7,ASSPPDDRLLV
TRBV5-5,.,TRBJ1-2,ASSFGVAVRGYGYT
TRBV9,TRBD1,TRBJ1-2,ASSDRDSLYGYT
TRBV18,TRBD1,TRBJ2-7,ASSPPGTGGGEQY
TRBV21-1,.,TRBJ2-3,ASSLGLGTGWTDTQY
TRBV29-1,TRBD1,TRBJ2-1,SGTSGTGEYNEQF
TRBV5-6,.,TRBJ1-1,ASSQEPNRYDTEAF
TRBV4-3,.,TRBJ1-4,ASSQDPSGGGGATNEKLF
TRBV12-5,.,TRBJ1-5,ASGSSRGARSQPQH
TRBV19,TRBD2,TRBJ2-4,ASSSPTSGSKNIQY
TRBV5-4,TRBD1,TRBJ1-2,ASRPGQGVKVSDGYT
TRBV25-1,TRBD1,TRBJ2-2,ASSASVGQGFAGELF
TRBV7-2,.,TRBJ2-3,ASSRTDSQY
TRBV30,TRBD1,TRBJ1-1,AWSAQTGAEAF
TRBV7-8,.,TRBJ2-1,ASSLASYNEQF
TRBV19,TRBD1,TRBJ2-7,ASSGQASYEQY
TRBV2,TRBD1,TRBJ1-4,ASSEQGMVEKLF
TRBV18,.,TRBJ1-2,ASSPETTRGSNYGYT
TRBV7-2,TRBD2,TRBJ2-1,ASSSAWTSPTPSEQF
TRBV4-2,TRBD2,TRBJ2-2,ASSQDLSAGVGTGELF